The entry below describes one T cell receptor beta chain. CDR1 is SGHVS, CDR2 FQNEAQ, per germline. There are 17 residues in the CDR3. The ends lost 5 bases at V and 1 base at J; junction bases unmatched: 8. CD45RA-negative memory and CD45RA+ naive subsets were split from the CD4+ cells. The record originates from a study of shared clonotypes between healthy human individuals. Overall study: Plates per donor: three CD4 naive, three CD4 memory, two CD8 naive, one CD8 memory.

In replicate PCRs of sorted subsets, roughly 200 ng DNA, approximately 32,000 T cell genomes, was used. The assay was immunoSEQ multiplex PCR, and TCRdb's table has in-frame clones only and misses some. This sample has about 180,000 clones, with 80% to 95% found just once. The source of this sequence is a woman between 25 and 40 years old in good health. Material: naive CD4+ T cells sorted from blood. Subset reported: CD45RA+ positively selected. The chain couples TRBV7-8 to TRBJ2-7, with TRBD2 matching over 13 bases. CDR3 coding DNA: TGTGCCAGCAGCACCGGACTAGCGGGAGTCGTGTCCTACGAGCAGTACTTC. Its protein is CASSTGLAGVVSYEQYF.